Described below is a single T cell receptor (beta chain) sequence and its context. The entry originates in a study of blood T cell repertoires in COVID-19. For the study at large: Acute and convalescent COVID-19 specimens originated in the United States, Italy and Spain. From T cells, B-cell-depleted T cells, or PBMCs came the material, which was cDNA or gDNA.

CDR3 length: 15 residues. Trimming took 4 bases from V and 6 from J, leaving 18 bases between them. Germline-derived CDR1 and CDR2 are SGHDN and FVKESK. Authors' data handling: From reference gene primer amplification, estimates of nucleated cell counts were derived. TCRdb keeps only in-frame clones here, not all; method: immunoSEQ multiplex PCR. V and J calls and clone size are given by that table; D and trimming were obtained from the DNA. The sample shows 80,000 or so clones, 80% to 90% of them seen only once. The genes are TRBV14 and TRBJ1-1; possibly TRBD1 for D (6 bases). Sequenced: peripheral blood. The sequence came from a human donor in a cohort sampled during active COVID-19. CDR3 sequence (DNA): TGTGCCAGCAGCCCCGGGCGGGGGGCGGGGGCTGAAGCTTTCTTT. Translating gives CASSPGRGAGAEAFF.